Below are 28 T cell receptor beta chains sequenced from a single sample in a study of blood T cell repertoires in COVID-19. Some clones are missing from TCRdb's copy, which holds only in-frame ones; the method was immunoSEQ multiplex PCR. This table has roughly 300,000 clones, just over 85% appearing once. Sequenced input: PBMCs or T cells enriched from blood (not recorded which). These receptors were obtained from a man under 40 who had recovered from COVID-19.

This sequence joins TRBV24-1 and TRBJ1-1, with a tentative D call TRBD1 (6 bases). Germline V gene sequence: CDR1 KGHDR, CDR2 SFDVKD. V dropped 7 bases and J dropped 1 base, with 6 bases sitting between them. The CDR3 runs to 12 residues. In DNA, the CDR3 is TGTGCCACCAGGGGACAGAACACTGAAGCTTTCTTT. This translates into CATRGQNTEAFF.

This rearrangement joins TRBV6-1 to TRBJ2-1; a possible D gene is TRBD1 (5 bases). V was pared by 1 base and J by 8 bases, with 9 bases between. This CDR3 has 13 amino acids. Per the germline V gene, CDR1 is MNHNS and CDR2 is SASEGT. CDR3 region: CASSEVVGDEQFF. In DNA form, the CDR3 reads TGTGCCAGCAGTGAAGTAGTAGGGGATGAGCAGTTCTTC.

The CDR3 protein is CASSESRQGYSPLHF. CDR3 in DNA: TGTGCCAGCAGTGAATCAAGACAGGGGTATTCACCCCTCCACTTT. The chain recombines TRBV25-1 with TRBJ1-6; TRBD1 matches 8 bases. After removal of 1 base from V and 8 bases from J, the junction contained 4 bases not matched to a gene. The V gene's germline CDR1 is MGHDK and CDR2 SYGVNS. The CDR3 length is 15 residues.

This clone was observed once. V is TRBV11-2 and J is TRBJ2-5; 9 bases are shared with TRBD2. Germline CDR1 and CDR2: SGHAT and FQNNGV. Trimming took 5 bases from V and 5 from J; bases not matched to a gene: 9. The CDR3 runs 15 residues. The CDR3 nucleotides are TGTGCCAGCAGCCCCCCGTGGGCGGGGGGGGAGACCCAGTACTTC. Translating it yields CASSPPWAGGETQYF.

CDR3 amino acids: CATSAGGTGYDEQYF. The CDR3 bases are TGTGCCACCAGTGCCGGGGGGACAGGTTACGACGAGCAGTACTTC. The chain links TRBV24-1 to TRBJ2-7; D is perhaps TRBD1 (8 bases). From germline, CDR1 is KGHDR and CDR2 SFDVKD. V shed 5 bases and J shed 5 bases, with 18 bases lying between them. The CDR3 is made up of 15 amino acids.

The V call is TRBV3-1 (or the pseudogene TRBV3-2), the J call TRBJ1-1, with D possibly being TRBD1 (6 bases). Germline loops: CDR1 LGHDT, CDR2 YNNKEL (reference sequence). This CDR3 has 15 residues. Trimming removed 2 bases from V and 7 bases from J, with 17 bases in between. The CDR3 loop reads CASSQHGTGRSEAFF. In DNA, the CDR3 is TGTGCCAGCAGCCAACATGGAACAGGGCGGAGTGAAGCTTTCTTT.

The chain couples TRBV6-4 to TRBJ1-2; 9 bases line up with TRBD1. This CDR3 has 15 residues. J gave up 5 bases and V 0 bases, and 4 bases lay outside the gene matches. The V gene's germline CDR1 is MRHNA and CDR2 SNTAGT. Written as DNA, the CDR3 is TGTGCCAGCAGTGACTCGACAGGGGGAAGGTATGGCTACACCTTC. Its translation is CASSDSTGGRYGYTF.

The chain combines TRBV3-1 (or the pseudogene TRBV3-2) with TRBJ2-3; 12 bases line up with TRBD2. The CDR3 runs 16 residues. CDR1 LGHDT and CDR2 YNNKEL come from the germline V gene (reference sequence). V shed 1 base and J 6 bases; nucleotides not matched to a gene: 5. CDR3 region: CASSQGTSGVGDTQYF. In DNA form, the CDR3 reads TGTGCCAGCAGCCAAGGGACTAGCGGGGTGGGGGATACGCAGTATTTT.

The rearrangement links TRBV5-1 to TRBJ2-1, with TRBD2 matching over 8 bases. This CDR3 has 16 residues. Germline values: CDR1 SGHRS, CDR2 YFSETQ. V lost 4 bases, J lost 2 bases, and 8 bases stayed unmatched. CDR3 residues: CASSASGGGTYNEQFF. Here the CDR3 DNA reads TGCGCCAGCAGCGCATCCGGCGGGGGGACCTACAATGAGCAGTTCTTC.

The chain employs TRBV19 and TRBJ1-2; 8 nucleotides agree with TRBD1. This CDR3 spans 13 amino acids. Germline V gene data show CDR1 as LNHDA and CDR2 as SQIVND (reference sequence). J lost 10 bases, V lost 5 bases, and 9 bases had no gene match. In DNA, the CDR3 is TGTGCCAGTAGTCCGGGGACAGGTGTTGACTACACCTTC. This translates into CASSPGTGVDYTF.

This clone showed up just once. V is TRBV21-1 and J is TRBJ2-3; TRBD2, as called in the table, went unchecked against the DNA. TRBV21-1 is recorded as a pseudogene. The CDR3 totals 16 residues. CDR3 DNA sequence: TGTGCCAGCAGCAAAGCTACGGGAGGGTTCACAGATACGCAGTATTTT. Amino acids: CASSKATGGFTDTQYF.

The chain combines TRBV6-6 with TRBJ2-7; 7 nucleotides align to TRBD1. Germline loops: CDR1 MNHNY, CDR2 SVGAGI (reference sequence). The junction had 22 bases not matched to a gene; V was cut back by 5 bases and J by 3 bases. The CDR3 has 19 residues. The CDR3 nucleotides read TGTGCCAGCAGTCCCAAGAGGGGACAGCCCCCCTATCTTTTCTACGAGCAGTACTTC. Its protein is CASSPKRGQPPYLFYEQYF.

The DNA of the CDR3 is TGTGCCAGCAGCCTAAGCGGTTACTACGAGCAGTACTTC. It is translated as CASSLSGYYEQYF. The chain joins TRBV12-3 or TRBV12-4 to TRBJ2-7, with a possible D match to TRBD2 (5 bases). CDR3 length equals 13 residues. V lost 6 bases to trimming and J lost 3 bases, with 12 bases between them.

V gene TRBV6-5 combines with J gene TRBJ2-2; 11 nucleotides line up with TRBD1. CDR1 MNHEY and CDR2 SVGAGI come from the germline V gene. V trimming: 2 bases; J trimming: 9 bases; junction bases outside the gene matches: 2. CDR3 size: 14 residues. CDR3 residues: CASSYGTGGRELFF. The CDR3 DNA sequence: TGTGCCAGCAGTTACGGGACAGGGGGACGGGAGCTGTTTTTT.

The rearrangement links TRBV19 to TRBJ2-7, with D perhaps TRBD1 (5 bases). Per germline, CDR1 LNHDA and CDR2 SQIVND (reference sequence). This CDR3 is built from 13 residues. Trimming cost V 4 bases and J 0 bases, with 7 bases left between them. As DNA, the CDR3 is TGTGCCAGTAGTAGACAGAGCTCCTACGAGCAGTACTTC. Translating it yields CASSRQSSYEQYF.

CDR3 nucleotide sequence: TGTGCCAGCAGTGCCGCGCCCCCCTCGGGAGAGCAGTTCTTC. Translated: CASSAAPPSGEQFF. The chain employs TRBV6-4 and TRBJ2-1; a possible D gene is TRBD2 (5 bases). The CDR3 is 14 amino acids. V was clipped by 4 bases and J by 10 bases, with 17 bases between them. Germline lookup yields CDR1 MRHNA and CDR2 SNTAGT.

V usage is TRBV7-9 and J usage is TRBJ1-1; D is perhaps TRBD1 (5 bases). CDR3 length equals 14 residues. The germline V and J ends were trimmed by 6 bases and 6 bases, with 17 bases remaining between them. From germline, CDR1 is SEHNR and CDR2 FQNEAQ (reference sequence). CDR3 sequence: CASSEGRGGSEAFF. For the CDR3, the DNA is TGTGCCAGCAGTGAGGGACGGGGAGGCTCTGAAGCTTTCTTT. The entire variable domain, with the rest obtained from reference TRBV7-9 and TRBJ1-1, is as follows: DTGVSQNPRHKITKRGQNVTFRCDPISEHNRLYWYRQTLGQGPEFLTYFQNEAQLEKSRLLSDRFSAERPKGSFSTLEIQRTEQGDSAMYLCASSEGRGGSEAFFGQGTRLTVV.

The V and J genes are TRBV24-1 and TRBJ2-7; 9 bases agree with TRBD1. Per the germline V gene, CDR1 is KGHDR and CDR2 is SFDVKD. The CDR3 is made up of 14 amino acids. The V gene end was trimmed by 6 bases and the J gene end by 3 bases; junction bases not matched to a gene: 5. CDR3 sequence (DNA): TGTGCCACCAGTCCTCGGGACAGGGACTACGAGCAGTACTTC. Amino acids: CATSPRDRDYEQYF.

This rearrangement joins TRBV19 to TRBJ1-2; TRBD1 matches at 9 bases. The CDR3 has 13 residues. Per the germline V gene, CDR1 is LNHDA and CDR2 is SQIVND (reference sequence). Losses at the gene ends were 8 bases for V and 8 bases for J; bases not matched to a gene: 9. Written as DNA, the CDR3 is TGTGCCAGTGGGATACAGGGGGCAGTGGGCTACACCTTC. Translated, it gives CASGIQGAVGYTF.

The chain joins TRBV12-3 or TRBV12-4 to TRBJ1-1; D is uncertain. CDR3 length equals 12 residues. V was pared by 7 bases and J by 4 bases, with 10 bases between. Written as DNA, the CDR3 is TGTGCCAGCATGAGGTATGGCACTGAAGCTTTCTTT. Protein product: CASMRYGTEAFF.

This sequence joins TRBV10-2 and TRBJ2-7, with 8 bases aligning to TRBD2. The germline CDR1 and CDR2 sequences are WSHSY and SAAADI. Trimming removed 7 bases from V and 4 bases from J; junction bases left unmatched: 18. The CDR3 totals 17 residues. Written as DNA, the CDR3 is TGCGCCAGCATCGAAGCTGTCGGGGGGGCAACTCGATACGAGCAGTACTTC. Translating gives CASIEAVGGATRYEQYF.

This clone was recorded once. The CDR3 nucleotides read TGTGCCAGCAGCCAAGGTCTCGGCGAGGTCCGATGGGAGATGTTCTTT. It is translated as CASSQGLGEVRWEMFF. The chain carries TRBV14 and TRBJ1-1; no clear D. The CDR3 consists of 16 residues. Germline V gives CDR1 SGHDN, CDR2 FVKESK. V was cut by 1 base and J by 14 bases, with 26 bases left in between. Together with reference TRBV14 and TRBJ1-1, the CDR3 gives the full variable domain: EAGVTQFPSHSVIEKGQTVTLRCDPISGHDNLYWYRRVMGKEIKFLLHFVKESKQDESGMPNNRFLAERTGGTYSTLKVQPAELEDSGVYFCASSQGLGEVRWEMFFGQGTRLTVV.

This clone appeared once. CDR3 nucleotide sequence: TGTGCCAGCAGTGGTGGGACAGGGGGGAACACCGGGGAGCTGTTTTTT. This encodes CASSGGTGGNTGELFF. The J gene is TRBJ2-2, the V gene TRBV6-1, with 11 nucleotides matching TRBD1. Trimming cost V 4 bases and J 1 base; bases outside gene matches: 2. Per the germline V gene, CDR1 is MNHNS and CDR2 is SASEGT. The CDR3 length is 16 residues.

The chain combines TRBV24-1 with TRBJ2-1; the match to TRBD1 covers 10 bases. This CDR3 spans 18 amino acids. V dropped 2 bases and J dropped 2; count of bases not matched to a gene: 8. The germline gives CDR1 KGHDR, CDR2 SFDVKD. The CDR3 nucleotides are TGTGCCACCAGTGATTGGACCTTGACAGGGGGCGCCTACAATGAGCAGTTCTTC. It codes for CATSDWTLTGGAYNEQFF.

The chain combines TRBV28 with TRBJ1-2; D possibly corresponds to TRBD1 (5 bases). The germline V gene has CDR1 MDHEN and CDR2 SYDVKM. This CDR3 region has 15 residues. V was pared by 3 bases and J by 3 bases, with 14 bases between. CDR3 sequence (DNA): TGTGCCAGCAGTTTGGAGGGGCGTTGGCACTATGGCTACACCTTC. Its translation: CASSLEGRWHYGYTF.

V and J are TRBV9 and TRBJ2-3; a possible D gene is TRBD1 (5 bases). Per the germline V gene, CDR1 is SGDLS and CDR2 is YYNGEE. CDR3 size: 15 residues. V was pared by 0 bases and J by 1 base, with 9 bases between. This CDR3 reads CASSVAATGTDTQYF. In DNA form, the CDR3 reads TGTGCCAGCAGCGTAGCCGCGACAGGCACAGATACGCAGTATTTT.

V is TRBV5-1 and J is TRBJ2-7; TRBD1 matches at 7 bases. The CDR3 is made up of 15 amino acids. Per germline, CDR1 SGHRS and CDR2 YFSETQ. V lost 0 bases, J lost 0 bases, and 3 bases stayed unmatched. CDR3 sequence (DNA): TGCGCCAGCAGCTTGGCCGGGACAGTCTCCTACGAGCAGTACTTC. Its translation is CASSLAGTVSYEQYF.

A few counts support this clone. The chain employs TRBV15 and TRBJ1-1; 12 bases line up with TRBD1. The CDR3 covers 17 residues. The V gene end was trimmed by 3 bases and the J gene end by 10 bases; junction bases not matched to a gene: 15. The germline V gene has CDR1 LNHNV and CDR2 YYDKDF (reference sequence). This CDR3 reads CATSRMGRGQGALGAFF. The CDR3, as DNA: TGTGCCACCAGCAGGATGGGGCGGGGACAGGGGGCTTTGGGAGCTTTCTTT.